This entry lists 10 T cell receptor beta chains sequenced from one sample in a study of blood T cell repertoires in COVID-19. Here immunoSEQ multiplex PCR was the method, and the copy in TCRdb shows in-frame clones only, minus some. The sample lists fewer than 120,000 clones; less than 85% were seen once. The sequencing input was peripheral blood. These receptors came from a woman aged 80 or older with acute or convalescent COVID-19.

This sequence joins TRBV7-9 and TRBJ1-1; D not certain. CDR3 length equals 13 residues. V lost 6 bases and J 7 bases, leaving 15 bases between the germline ends. Per the germline V gene, CDR1 is SEHNR and CDR2 is FQNEAQ (reference sequence). The CDR3 protein is CASRKLSPNEAFF. The CDR3 region has the DNA TGTGCCAGCAGGAAACTCTCCCCAAATGAAGCTTTCTTT.

This chain links TRBV2 with TRBJ2-3; D possibly corresponds to TRBD1 (5 bases). Trimming cost V 6 bases and J 5 bases, with 9 bases left between them. CDR3 length: 12 residues. In germline, CDR1 is SNHLY, CDR2 FYNNEI. CDR3 bases: TGTGCCAGCAGCCTGCAGGGAGATACGCAGTATTTT. It specifies CASSLQGDTQYF.

The chain couples TRBV3-1 (or the pseudogene TRBV3-2) to TRBJ1-4; D is possibly TRBD1 (5 bases). Germline V lookup: CDR1 LGHDT, CDR2 YNNKEL (reference sequence). The CDR3 has 16 amino acids. V was trimmed by 0 bases and J by 8 bases, leaving 16 bases between them. CDR3 region: CASSQDRGTVGEKLFF. DNA for the CDR3: TGTGCCAGCAGCCAAGATCGGGGGACTGTCGGGGAAAAACTGTTTTTT.

The chain recombines TRBV7-8 with TRBJ2-3; 7 bases line up with TRBD2. Trimming removed 1 base from V and 0 bases from J; junction bases left unmatched: 4. The V gene's germline CDR1 is SGHVS and CDR2 FQNEAQ. The CDR3 contains 16 residues. The CDR3 DNA is TGTGCCAGCAGCTTAGTTGGGGAGGGTAGCACAGATACGCAGTATTTT. It encodes CASSLVGEGSTDTQYF.

The gene calls are TRBV5-1 and TRBJ2-3; 7 bases are shared with TRBD2. The length of the CDR3 is 15 residues. With 0 bases clipped from V and 2 bases from J, the junction kept 3 bases outside the gene matches. Per germline, CDR1 SGHRS and CDR2 YFSETQ. The CDR3 DNA sequence: TGCGCCAGCAGCTTGGGGGGAGGGGACACAGATACGCAGTATTTT. Encoded protein: CASSLGGGDTDTQYF.

The chain couples TRBV5-1 to TRBJ1-1, with D perhaps matching TRBD1 (6 bases). The CDR3 has 15 residues. Germline CDR1 reads SGHRS; CDR2 reads YFSETQ. The ends were cut back, 0 bases at V and 1 base at J, with 10 bases in the middle. This CDR3 reads CASSLEGQPNTEAFF. CDR3 bases: TGCGCCAGCAGCTTGGAAGGACAGCCGAACACTGAAGCTTTCTTT.

The chain combines TRBV10-3 with TRBJ2-7, with 9 bases identical to TRBD1. Germline V gives CDR1 ENHRY, CDR2 SYGVKD. V dropped 10 bases and J dropped 3; count of bases not matched to a gene: 7. The CDR3 is 13 residues long. As DNA, the CDR3 is TGTGCCACCAGGGGACAGGGTAACTACGAGCAGTACTTC. This codes for CATRGQGNYEQYF.

V gene TRBV20-1 combines with J gene TRBJ2-7; weak D call: TRBD2 (5 bases). The CDR3 length is 11 residues. V was clipped by 6 bases and J by 4 bases, with 10 bases between them. The V gene's germline CDR1 is DFQATT and CDR2 SNEGSKA (reference sequence). In DNA, the CDR3 is TGCAGTGCGACGAGGGAGTACGAGCAGTACTTC. Translation gives CSATREYEQYF.

The V call is TRBV5-4, the J call TRBJ2-3, with TRBD2 matching 7 bases. The ends lost 2 bases at V and 1 base at J; junction bases unmatched: 4. The CDR3 length is 15 residues. The V gene's germline CDR1 is SGHNT and CDR2 YYREEE (reference sequence). CDR3 amino acids: CASSFRLAGTDTQYF. CDR3 coding DNA: TGTGCCAGCAGCTTTAGGCTAGCGGGCACAGATACGCAGTATTTT. Complete variable domain (other parts from reference TRBV5-4 and TRBJ2-3): ETGVTQSPTHLIKTRGQQVTLRCSSQSGHNTVSWYQQALGQGPQFIFQYYREEENGRGNFPPRFSGLQFPNYSSELNVNALELDDSALYLCASSFRLAGTDTQYFGPGTRLTVL.

This clone appeared once. This chain joins TRBV6-5 and TRBJ1-1; D might be TRBD1 (5 bases). The CDR3 spans 15 residues. Trimming removed 0 bases at V and 4 bases at J, with 12 bases between. Germline loops: CDR1 MNHEY, CDR2 SVGAGI. The CDR3: CASSYSAVGGTEAFF. In nucleotides, the CDR3 is TGTGCCAGCAGTTACTCGGCGGTGGGGGGCACTGAAGCTTTCTTT.